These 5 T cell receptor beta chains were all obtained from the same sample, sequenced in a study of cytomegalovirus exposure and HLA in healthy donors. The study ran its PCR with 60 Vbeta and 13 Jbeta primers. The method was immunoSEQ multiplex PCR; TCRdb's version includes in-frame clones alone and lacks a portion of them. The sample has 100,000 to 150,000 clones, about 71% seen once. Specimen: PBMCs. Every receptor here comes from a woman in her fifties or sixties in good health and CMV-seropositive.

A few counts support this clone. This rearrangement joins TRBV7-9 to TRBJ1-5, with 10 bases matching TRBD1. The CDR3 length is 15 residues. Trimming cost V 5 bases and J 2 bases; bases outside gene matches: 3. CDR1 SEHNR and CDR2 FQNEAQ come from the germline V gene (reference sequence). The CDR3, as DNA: TGTGCCAGCAGCGGGACAGGGGCAGGCAATCAGCCCCAGCATTTT. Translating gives CASSGTGAGNQPQHF. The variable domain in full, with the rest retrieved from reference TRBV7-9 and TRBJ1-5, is DTGVSQNPRHKITKRGQNVTFRCDPISEHNRLYWYRQTLGQGPEFLTYFQNEAQLEKSRLLSDRFSAERPKGSFSTLEIQRTEQGDSAMYLCASSGTGAGNQPQHFGDGTRLSIL.

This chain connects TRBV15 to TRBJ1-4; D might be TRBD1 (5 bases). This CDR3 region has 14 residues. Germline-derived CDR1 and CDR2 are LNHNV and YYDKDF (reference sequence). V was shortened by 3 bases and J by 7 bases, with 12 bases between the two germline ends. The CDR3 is CATSRRGTGEKLFF. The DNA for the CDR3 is TGTGCCACCAGCAGGCGGGGGACGGGTGAAAAACTGTTTTTT.

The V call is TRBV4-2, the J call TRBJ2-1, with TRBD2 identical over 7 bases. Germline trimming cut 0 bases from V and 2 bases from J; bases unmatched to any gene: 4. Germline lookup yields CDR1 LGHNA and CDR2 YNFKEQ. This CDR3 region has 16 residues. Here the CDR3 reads CASSQDGGTAYNEQFF. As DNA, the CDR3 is TGTGCCAGCAGCCAAGACGGGGGGACTGCCTACAATGAGCAGTTCTTC.

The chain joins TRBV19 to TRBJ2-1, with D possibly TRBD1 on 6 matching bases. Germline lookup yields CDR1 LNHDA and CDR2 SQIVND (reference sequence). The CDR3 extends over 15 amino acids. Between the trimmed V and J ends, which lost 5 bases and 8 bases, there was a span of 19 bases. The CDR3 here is CASSGRGGPWDEQFF. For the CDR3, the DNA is TGTGCCAGTAGTGGACGAGGGGGACCTTGGGATGAGCAGTTCTTC.

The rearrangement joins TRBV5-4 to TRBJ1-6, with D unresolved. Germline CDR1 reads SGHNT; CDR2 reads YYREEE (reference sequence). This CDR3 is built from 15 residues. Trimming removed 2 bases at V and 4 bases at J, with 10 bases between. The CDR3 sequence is CASSFGSRYNSPLHF. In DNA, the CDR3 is TGTGCCAGCAGCTTCGGAAGCAGGTATAATTCACCCCTCCACTTT.